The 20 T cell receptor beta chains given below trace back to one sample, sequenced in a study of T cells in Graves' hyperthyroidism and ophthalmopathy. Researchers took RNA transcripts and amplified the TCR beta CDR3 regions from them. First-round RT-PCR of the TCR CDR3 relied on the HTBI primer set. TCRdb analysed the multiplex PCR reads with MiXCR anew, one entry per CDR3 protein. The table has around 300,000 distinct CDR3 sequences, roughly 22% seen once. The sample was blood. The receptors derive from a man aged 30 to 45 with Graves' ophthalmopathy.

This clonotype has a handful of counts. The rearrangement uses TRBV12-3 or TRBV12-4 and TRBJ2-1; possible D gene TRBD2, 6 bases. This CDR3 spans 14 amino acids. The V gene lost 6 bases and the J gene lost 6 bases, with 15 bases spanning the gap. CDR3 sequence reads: CASRTRGISNEQFF. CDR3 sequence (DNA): TGTGCCAGCAGAACCCGGGGGATTTCCAATGAGCAGTTCTTC.

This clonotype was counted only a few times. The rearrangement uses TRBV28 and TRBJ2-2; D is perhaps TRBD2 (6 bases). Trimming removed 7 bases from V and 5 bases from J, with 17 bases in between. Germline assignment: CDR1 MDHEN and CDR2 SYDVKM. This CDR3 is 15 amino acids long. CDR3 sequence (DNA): TGTGCCAGCATCGGGGGAGACGAGGGGACCGGGGAGCTGTTTTTT. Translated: CASIGGDEGTGELFF.

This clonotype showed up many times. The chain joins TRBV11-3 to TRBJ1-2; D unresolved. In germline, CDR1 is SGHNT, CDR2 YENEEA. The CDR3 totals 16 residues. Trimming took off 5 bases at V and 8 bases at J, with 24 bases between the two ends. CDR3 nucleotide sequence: TGTGCCAGCAGCCTAAGCCTTCTTGGAGGGAGAGGGGGCTACACCTTC. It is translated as CASSLSLLGGRGGYTF.

CDR3 amino acids: CASSGTGVGTEAFF. CDR3 DNA sequence: TGTGCCAGCTCCGGGACAGGGGTGGGCACTGAAGCTTTCTTT. The rearrangement links TRBV18 to TRBJ1-1; 10 bases align to TRBD1. V lost 6 bases, J lost 4 bases, and 5 bases stayed unmatched. This CDR3 spans 14 amino acids. Germline V lookup: CDR1 KGHSH, CDR2 LQKENI.

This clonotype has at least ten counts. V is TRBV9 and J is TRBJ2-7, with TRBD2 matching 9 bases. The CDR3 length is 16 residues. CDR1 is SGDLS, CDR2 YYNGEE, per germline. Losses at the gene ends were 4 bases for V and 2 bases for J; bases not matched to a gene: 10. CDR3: CASSKGRAGGPYEQYF. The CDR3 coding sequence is TGTGCCAGCAGCAAAGGGAGAGCGGGAGGTCCCTACGAGCAGTACTTC.

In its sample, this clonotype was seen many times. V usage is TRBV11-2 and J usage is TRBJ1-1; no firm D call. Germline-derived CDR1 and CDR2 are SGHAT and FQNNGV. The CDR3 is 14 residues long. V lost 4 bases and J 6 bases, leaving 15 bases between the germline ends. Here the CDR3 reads CASSSIAKEAEAFF. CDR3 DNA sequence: TGTGCCAGCAGCTCAATTGCGAAGGAGGCTGAAGCTTTCTTT.

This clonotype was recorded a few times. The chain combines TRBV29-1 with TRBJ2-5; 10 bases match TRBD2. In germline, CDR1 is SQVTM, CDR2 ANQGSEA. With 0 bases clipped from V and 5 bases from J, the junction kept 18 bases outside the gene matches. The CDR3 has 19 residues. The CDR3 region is CSVEDLSGDLAGVWETQYF. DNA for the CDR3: TGCAGCGTTGAAGATTTGTCAGGGGACCTAGCGGGAGTCTGGGAGACCCAGTACTTC.

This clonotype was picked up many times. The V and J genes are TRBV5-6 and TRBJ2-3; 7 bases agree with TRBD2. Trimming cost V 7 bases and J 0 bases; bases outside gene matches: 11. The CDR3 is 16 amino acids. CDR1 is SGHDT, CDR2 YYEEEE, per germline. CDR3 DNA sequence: TGTGCCAGCTACTTTGGAGCGGGGCTTAGCACAGATACGCAGTATTTT. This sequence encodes CASYFGAGLSTDTQYF.

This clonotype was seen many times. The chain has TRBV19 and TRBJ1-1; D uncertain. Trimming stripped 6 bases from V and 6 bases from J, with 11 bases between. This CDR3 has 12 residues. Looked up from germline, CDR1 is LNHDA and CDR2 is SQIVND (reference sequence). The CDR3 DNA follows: TGTGCCAGTAGCCCTGGGGTCGCTGAAGCTTTCTTT. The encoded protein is CASSPGVAEAFF.

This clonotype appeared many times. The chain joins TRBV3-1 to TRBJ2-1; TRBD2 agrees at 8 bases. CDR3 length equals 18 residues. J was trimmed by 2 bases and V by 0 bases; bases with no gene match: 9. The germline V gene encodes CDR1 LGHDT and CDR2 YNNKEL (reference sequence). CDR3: CASSQEAGTRMPYNEQFF. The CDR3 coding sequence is TGTGCCAGCAGCCAAGAAGCGGGGACTAGGATGCCCTACAATGAGCAGTTCTTC.

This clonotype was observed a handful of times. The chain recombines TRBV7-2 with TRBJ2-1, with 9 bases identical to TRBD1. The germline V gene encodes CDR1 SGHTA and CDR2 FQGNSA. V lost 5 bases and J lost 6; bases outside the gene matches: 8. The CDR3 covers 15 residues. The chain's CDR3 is CASSLGTGKGNEQFF. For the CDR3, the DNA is TGTGCCAGCAGCCTTGGGACAGGGAAGGGCAATGAGCAGTTCTTC. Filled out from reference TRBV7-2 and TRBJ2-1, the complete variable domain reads GAGVSQSPSNKVTEKGKDVELRCDPISGHTALYWYRQSLGQGLEFLIYFQGNSAPDKSGLPSDRFSAERTGGSVSTLTIQRTQQEDSAVYLCASSLGTGKGNEQFFGPGTRLTVL.

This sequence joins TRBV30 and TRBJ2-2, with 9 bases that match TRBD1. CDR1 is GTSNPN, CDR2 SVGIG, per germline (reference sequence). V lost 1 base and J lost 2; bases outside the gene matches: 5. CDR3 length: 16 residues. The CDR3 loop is CAWSDRTGVNTGELFF. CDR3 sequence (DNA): TGTGCCTGGAGTGACCGGACAGGGGTCAACACCGGGGAGCTGTTTTTT. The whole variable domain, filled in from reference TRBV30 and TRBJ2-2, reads SQTIHQWPATLVQPVGSPLSLECTVEGTSNPNLYWYRQAAGRGLQLLFYSVGIGQISSEVPQNLSASRPQDRQFILSSKKLLLSDSGFYLCAWSDRTGVNTGELFFGEGSRLTVL.

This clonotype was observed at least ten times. CDR3 nucleotide sequence: TGTGCCAGCAGTTTGCAGGGGGCCGGTCAGCCCCAGCATTTT. It is translated as CASSLQGAGQPQHF. The J gene is TRBJ1-5, the V gene TRBV12-3 or TRBV12-4; 8 positions agree with TRBD1. The CDR3 extends over 14 amino acids. J lost 6 bases, V lost 3 bases, and 4 bases had no gene match.

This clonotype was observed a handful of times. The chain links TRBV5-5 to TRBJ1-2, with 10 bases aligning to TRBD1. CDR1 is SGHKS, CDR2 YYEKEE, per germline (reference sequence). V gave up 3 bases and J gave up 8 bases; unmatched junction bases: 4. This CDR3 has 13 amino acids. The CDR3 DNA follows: TGTGCCAGCAGCTGGACAGGGGGTTTCGGCTACACCTTC. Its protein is CASSWTGGFGYTF.

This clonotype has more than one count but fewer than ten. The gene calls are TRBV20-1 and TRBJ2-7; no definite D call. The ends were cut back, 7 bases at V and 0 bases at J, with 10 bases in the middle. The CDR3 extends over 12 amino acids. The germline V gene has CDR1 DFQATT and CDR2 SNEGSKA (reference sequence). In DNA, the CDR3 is TGCAGTGTGCGAAAGAGCTCCTACGAGCAGTACTTC. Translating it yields CSVRKSSYEQYF.

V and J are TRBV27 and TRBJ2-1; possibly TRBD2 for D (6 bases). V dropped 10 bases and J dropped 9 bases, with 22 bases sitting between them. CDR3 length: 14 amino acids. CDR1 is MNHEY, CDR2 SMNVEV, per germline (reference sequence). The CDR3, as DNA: TGTGCCATCCGGCGGGGAAGCGGAGCGTTTGAGCAGTTCTTC. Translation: CAIRRGSGAFEQFF.

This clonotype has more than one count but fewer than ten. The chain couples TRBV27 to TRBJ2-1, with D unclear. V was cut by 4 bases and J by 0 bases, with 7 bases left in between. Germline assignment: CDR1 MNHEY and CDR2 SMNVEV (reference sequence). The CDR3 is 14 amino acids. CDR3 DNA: TGTGCCAGCAGTTCCCAATCCTCCTACAATGAGCAGTTCTTC. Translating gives CASSSQSSYNEQFF.

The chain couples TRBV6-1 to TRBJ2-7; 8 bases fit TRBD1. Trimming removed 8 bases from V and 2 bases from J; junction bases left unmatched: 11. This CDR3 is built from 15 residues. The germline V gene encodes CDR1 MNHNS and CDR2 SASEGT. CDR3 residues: CASGVSRDRTYEQYF. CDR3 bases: TGTGCCAGCGGGGTTTCGAGGGACAGGACCTACGAGCAGTACTTC.

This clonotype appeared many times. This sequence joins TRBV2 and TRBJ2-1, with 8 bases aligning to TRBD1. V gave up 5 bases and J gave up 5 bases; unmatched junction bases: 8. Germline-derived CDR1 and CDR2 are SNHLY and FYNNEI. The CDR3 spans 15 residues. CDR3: CASSRGGQGNNEQFF. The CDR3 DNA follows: TGTGCCAGCAGTCGCGGAGGACAGGGAAACAATGAGCAGTTCTTC. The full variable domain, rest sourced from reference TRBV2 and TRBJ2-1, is EPEVTQTPSHQVTQMGQEVILRCVPISNHLYFYWYRQILGQKVEFLVSFYNNEISEKSEIFDDQFSVERPDGSNFTLKIRSTKLEDSAMYFCASSRGGQGNNEQFFGPGTRLTVL.

In nucleotides, the CDR3 is TGTGCCAGCAGTGAAGCTTGGGGACCGAATCAGCCCCAGCATTTT. Protein sequence: CASSEAWGPNQPQHF. The rearrangement links TRBV6-1 to TRBJ1-5; TRBD1 is a possible D gene (5 bases). CDR3 length equals 15 residues. From germline, CDR1 is MNHNS and CDR2 SASEGT. V lost 0 bases to trimming and J lost 4 bases, with 10 bases between them.